This TCR beta chain was identified during a study of T cells in Graves' hyperthyroidism and ophthalmopathy. General observations from the study: A model built on 13 V-J features separated ophthalmopathy from stable hyperthyroidism.

Template material for amplifying TCR beta CDR3 regions consisted of RNA transcripts. When the TCR CDR3 underwent first-round RT-PCR, the HTBI primer set was used. Each CDR3 protein is one row after TCRdb ran MiXCR on the multiplex PCR reads. Among 300,000 to 450,000 distinct CDR3 sequences listed, roughly 15% were seen once. Among ophthalmopathy patients, the Clinical Activity Score reached at least 3, the NOSPECS grade reached at least 4, and duration remained under 3 months. Patients with uncontrolled infections, other autoimmune diseases, pregnancy or lactation were excluded. This clonotype has at least ten counts. What it binds is unknown. The sequence was obtained from a woman in her 30s with Graves' ophthalmopathy. Source material: blood.

Written as DNA, the CDR3 is TGTGCCAGCAGCTTAGTGTCGGGTTCCGGAATTGAAGCTTTCTTT. Translated: CASSLVSGSGIEAFF. This chain links TRBV7-8 with TRBJ1-1; D ambiguous. Germline V lookup: CDR1 SGHVS, CDR2 FQNEAQ. V dropped 1 base and J dropped 7 bases, with 16 bases sitting between them. This CDR3 is 15 amino acids long.